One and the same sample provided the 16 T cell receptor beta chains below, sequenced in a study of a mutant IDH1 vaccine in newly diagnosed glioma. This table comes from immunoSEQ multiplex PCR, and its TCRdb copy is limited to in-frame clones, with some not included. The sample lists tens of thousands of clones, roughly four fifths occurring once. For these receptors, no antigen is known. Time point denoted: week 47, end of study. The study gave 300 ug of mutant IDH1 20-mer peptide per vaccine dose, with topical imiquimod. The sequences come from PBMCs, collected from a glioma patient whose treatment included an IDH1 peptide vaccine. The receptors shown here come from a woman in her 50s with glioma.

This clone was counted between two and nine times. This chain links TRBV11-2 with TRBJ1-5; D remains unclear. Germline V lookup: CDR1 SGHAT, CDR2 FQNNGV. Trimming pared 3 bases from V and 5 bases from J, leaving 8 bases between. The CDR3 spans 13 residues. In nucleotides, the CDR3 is TGTGCCAGCAGCTTCTCGAGGGATCAGCCCCAGCATTTT. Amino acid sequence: CASSFSRDQPQHF. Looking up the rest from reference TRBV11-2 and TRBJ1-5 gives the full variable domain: EAGVAQSPRYKIIEKRQSVAFWCNPISGHATLYWYQQILGQGPKLLIQFQNNGVVDDSQLPKDRFSAERLKGVDSTLKIQPAKLEDSAVYLCASSFSRDQPQHFGDGTRLSIL.

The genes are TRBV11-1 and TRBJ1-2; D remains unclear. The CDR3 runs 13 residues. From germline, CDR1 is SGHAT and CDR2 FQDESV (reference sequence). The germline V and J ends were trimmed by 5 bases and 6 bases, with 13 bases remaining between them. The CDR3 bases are TGTGCCAGCAGCCCCTCCCCCCGCAATGGCTACACCTTC. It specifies CASSPSPRNGYTF. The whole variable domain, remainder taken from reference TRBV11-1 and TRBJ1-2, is EAEVAQSPRYKITEKSQAVAFWCDPISGHATLYWYRQILGQGPELLVQFQDESVVDDSQLPKDRFSAERLKGVDSTLKIQPAELGDSAMYLCASSPSPRNGYTFGSGTRLTVV.

This CDR3 reads CASSDKAGGRETQYF. The CDR3 DNA reads as TGTGCCAGCAGTGATAAAGCGGGGGGGCGGGAGACCCAGTACTTC. The J gene is TRBJ2-5, the V gene TRBV2; the match to TRBD2 covers 10 bases. Unmatched junction bases numbered 6, after V lost 3 bases and J lost 5 bases. Looked up from germline, CDR1 is SNHLY and CDR2 is FYNNEI. CDR3 length: 15 residues.

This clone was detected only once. CDR3 nucleotides: TGCGCCAGCAGCTCCTACCGGGACAGTGGATCTGGAAACACCATATATTTT. It codes for CASSSYRDSGSGNTIYF. This chain connects TRBV5-1 to TRBJ1-3; 7 bases are shared with TRBD1. CDR1 and CDR2 (germline): SGHRS, YFSETQ. The V gene end was trimmed by 3 bases and the J gene end by 1 base; junction bases not matched to a gene: 10. The CDR3 has 17 residues. Full variable domain (remainder filled in from reference TRBV5-1 and TRBJ1-3): KAGVTQTPRYLIKTRGQQVTLSCSPISGHRSVSWYQQTPGQGLQFLFEYFSETQRNKGNFPGRFSGRQFSNSRSEMNVSTLELGDSALYLCASSSYRDSGSGNTIYFGEGSWLTVV.

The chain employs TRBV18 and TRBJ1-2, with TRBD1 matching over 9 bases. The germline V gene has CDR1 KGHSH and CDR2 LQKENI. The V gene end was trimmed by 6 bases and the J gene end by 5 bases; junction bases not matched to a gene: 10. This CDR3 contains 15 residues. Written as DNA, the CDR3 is TGTGCCAGCTCCCCGACACCGGGACAGGGATATGGCTACACCTTC. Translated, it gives CASSPTPGQGYGYTF.

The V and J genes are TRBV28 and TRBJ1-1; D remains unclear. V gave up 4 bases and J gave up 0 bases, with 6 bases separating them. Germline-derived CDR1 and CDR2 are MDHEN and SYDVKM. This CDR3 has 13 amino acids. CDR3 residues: CASSSGMNTEAFF. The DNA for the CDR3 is TGTGCCAGCAGTTCGGGGATGAACACTGAAGCTTTCTTT.

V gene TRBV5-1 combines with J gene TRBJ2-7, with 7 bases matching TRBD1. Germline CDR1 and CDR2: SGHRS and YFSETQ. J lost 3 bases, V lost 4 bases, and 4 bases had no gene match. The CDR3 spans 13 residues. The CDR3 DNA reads TGCGCCAGCAGCCCAGGGACAGTCTACGAGCAGTACTTC. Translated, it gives CASSPGTVYEQYF.

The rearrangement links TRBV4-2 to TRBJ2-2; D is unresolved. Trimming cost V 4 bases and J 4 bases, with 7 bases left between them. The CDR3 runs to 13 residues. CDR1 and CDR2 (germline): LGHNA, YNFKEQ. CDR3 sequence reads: CASSLKGTGELFF. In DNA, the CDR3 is TGTGCCAGCAGCCTTAAGGGCACCGGGGAGCTGTTTTTT.

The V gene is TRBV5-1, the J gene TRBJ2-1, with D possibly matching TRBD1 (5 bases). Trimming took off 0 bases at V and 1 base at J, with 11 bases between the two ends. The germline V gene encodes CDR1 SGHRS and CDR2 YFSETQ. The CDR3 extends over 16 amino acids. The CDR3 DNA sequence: TGCGCCAGCAGCTTGGGGGGCTACCTTTCCTACAATGAGCAGTTCTTC. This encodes CASSLGGYLSYNEQFF.

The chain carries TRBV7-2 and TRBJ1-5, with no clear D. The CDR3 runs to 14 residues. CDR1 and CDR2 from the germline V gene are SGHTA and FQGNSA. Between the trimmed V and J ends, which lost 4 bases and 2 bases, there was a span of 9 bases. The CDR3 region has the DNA TGTGCCAGCAGCTATCTACACGGCAATCAGCCCCAGCATTTT. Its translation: CASSYLHGNQPQHF.

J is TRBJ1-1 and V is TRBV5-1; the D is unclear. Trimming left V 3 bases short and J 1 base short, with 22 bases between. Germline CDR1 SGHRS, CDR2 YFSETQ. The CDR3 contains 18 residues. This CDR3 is CASSSDGSPLYRNTEAFF. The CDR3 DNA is TGCGCCAGCAGCTCCGACGGCTCCCCTTTGTATAGGAACACTGAAGCTTTCTTT.

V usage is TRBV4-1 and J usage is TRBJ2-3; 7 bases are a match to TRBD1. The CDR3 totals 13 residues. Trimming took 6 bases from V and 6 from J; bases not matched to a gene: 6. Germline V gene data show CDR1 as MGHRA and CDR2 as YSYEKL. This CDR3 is CASRETGHDTQYF. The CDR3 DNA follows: TGCGCCAGCAGAGAGACAGGGCACGATACGCAGTATTTT.

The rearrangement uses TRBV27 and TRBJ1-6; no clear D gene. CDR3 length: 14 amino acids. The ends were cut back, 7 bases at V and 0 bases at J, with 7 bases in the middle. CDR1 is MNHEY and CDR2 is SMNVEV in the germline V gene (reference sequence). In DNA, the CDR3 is TGTGCCAGCAAGCCGAGCTCCTATAATTCACCCCTCCACTTT. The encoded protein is CASKPSSYNSPLHF.

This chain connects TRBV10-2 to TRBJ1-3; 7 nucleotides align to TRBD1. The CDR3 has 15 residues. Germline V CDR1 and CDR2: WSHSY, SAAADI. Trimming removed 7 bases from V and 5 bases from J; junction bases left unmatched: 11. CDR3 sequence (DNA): TGCGCCAGCACTTCCCAGGGGGAAATAAGAAACACCATATATTTT. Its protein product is CASTSQGEIRNTIYF.

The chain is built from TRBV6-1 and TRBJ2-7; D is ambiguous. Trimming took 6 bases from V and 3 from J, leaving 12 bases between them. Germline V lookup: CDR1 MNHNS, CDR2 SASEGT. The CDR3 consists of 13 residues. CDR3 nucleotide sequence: TGTGCCAGCAGGTCCGGCAATCTCTACGAGCAGTACTTC. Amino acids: CASRSGNLYEQYF.

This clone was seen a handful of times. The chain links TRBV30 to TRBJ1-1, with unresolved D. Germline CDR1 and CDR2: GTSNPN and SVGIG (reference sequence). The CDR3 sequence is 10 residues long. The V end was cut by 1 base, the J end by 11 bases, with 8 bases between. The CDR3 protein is CAWSEGRAFF. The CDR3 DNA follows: TGTGCCTGGAGTGAAGGGAGGGCTTTCTTT.